The next 5 T cell receptor beta chains were all read from a single sample in a study of T cells after yellow fever vaccination. Via MiXCR, TCRdb re-called the 5' RACE reads, giving one row per CDR3 protein. This table has some 200,000 distinct CDR3 sequences, approximately 3.2% appearing once. The source material was CD4+ T cells sorted from PBMCs, sampled 10 days after the yellow fever booster vaccination. These receptors were taken from a man younger than 35 who received the YFV17D yellow fever vaccine.

V and J are TRBV2 and TRBJ2-2; the D is unclear. The CDR3 consists of 16 residues. In germline, CDR1 is SNHLY, CDR2 FYNNEI. Trimming shortened V by 3 bases and J by 1 base, and 12 bases separated the two germline ends. CDR3 loop: CASSDEGPGNTGELFF. The CDR3 nucleotides read TGTGCCAGCAGTGACGAAGGGCCAGGGAACACCGGGGAGCTGTTTTTT.

This sequence joins TRBV11-2 and TRBJ2-3; TRBD2 matches 12 bases. CDR3 length: 17 residues. Germline CDR1 reads SGHAT; CDR2 reads FQNNGV. The trim removed 4 bases at V and 8 bases at J, leaving 13 bases unmatched. The CDR3 nucleotides are TGTGCCAGCAGCTCGGCTACGACTAGCGGGGGCGGAGGTACGCAGTATTTT. Protein sequence: CASSSATTSGGGGTQYF.

At least ten counts were recorded for this clonotype. The chain has TRBV7-2 and TRBJ2-5; 10 bases agree with TRBD2. CDR3 length: 15 residues. J was trimmed by 5 bases and V by 2 bases; bases with no gene match: 5. Germline loops: CDR1 SGHTA, CDR2 FQGNSA. The CDR3 reads CASSLSLAGAETQYF. The CDR3 nucleotides are TGTGCCAGCAGCTTAAGTCTAGCGGGGGCTGAGACCCAGTACTTC.

This clonotype was counted many times. The CDR3 loop is CAISEGNEQYV. CDR3 coding DNA: TGTGCCATCAGTGAAGGCAACGAGCAGTACGTC. V usage is TRBV10-3 and J usage is TRBJ2-7; D is unclear. V lost 3 bases and J 5 bases, leaving 5 bases between the germline ends. The CDR3 is made up of 11 amino acids. Germline V lookup: CDR1 ENHRY, CDR2 SYGVKD.

This clonotype was recorded a few times. The rearrangement joins TRBV11-3 to TRBJ2-5, with 10 bases aligning to TRBD2. The CDR3 sequence is 18 residues long. Germline loops: CDR1 SGHNT, CDR2 YENEEA. The J segment lost 2 bases and the V segment lost 5 bases, leaving 14 bases of the junction unmatched. For the CDR3, the DNA is TGTGCCAGCAGCCGAGGGGGAGAGGCTAGCGGGGGACAAGAGACCCAGTACTTC. Translating it yields CASSRGGEASGGQETQYF.